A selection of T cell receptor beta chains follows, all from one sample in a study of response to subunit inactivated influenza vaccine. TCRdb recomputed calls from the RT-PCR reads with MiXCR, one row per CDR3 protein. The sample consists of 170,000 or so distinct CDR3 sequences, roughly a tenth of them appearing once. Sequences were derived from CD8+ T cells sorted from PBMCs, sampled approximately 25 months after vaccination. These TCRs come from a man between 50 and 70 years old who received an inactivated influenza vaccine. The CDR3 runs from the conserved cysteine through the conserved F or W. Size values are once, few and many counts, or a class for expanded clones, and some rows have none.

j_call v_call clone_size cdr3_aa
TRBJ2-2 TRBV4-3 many CASSQARLAGGSWELFF
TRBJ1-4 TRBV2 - CASSEALPGPNEKLFF
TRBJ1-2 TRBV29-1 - CSGPRTGESYGYTF
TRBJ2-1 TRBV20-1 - CSARLGGGESYNEQFF
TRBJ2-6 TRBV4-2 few CASTLDPAGTGANVLTF
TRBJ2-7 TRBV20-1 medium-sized CSASAGGDPYEQYF
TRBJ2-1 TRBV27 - CASSGRENNEQFF
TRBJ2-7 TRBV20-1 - CSARDPQATYYEQYF
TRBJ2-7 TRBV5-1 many CASRVVGAINEQYF
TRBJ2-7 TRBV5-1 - CASSFSSGLSSYEQYF
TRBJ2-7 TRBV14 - CASRLTSGDSYEQYF
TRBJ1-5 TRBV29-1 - CSVRNGNQPQHF
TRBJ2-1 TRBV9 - CASSVPLLAGEDYNEQFF
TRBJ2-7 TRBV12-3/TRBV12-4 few CASTPKLDSPYEQYF
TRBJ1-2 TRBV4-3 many CASSYGTGNYGYTF
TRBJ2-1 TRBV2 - CASEGQGPPYNEQFF
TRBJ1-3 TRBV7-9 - CASSLGGNTIYF
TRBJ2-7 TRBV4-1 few CASSHGLGYEQYF
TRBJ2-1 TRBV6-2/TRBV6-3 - CASSYSVHEQFF
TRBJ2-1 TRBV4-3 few CASSQEGPGRFF
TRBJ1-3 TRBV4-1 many CASSPKAGPGNTIYF
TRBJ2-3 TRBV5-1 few CASSHDSGTDTQYF
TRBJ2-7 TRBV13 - CASSEALAGVDEQYF
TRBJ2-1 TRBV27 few CASSLMLAGGPNEQFF
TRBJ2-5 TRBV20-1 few CSAPRTAPSLSMGSQYF
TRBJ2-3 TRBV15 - CATSRMGADTQYF
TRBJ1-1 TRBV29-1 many CSVGQGNTEAFF